This T cell receptor beta chain was identified during a study of blood T cell repertoires in COVID-19. Overall study: Some COVID-19 samples were acute and others convalescent; all came from the United States, Italy and Spain. Sources were T cells, B-cell-depleted T cells, or PBMCs; the material itself was cDNA or gDNA.

Authors' processing steps: The assay estimated nucleated cells by amplifying reference gene primers. The protocol was immunoSEQ multiplex PCR, while the TCRdb copy is restricted to in-frame clones and leaves out a portion. V, J and clone size were drawn from that table, and D and trimming were deduced from the DNA. The sample holds roughly 380,000 clones; 75% to 90% are singletons and the top ten take under 2%. V lost 8 bases and J 2 bases, leaving 10 bases between the germline ends. Germline V gene sequence: CDR1 MGHDK, CDR2 SYGVNS. This CDR3 comprises 14 residues. Enrollment of patients from Seattle took place during active infection, with longitudinal follow-up.

The sample taken for sequencing was peripheral blood. This sequence joins TRBV25-1 and TRBJ2-6; D perhaps matches TRBD1 (5 bases). The clonotype was recovered from a woman aged 40 to 55 with COVID-19, enrolled during active disease. CDR3 sequence (DNA): TGTGCCAGCGCGGACACCACTGGGGCCAACGTCCTGACTTTC. It is translated as CASADTTGANVLTF.